This entry describes one T cell receptor beta chain. Antigen unknown. This sample stems from a study of T cell responses to AZD1222 COVID-19 vaccine. Overall study findings and caveats: Vaccine-associated CD4 TCRs ranged over spike, dominating at 160-218 and 743-854. Unmutated variant regions are reportedly the target of nearly half of TCRs that are spike-specific.

Both about-4-week and about-12-week second-dose recipients were combined. Trimming took off 0 bases at V and 2 bases at J, with 3 bases between the two ends. This CDR3 comprises 13 residues. From germline, CDR1 is PRHDT and CDR2 FYEKMQ (reference sequence). TCRdb's table, derived via immunoSEQ multiplex PCR, lists solely in-frame clones and lacks some. The repertoire holds about 120,000 clones, around 94% seen once, with 1.6% in the top ten. The chain has TRBV13 and TRBJ2-3; no clear D gene. The sample consisted of peripheral blood, taken 28 days after the second AZD1222 dose. The source is an adult who received the AZD1222 COVID-19 vaccine. The CDR3 coding sequence is TGTGCCAGCAGCTTAGGGTCCACAGATACGCAGTATTTT. The encoded protein is CASSLGSTDTQYF.